The 25 T cell receptor beta chains listed next were all sequenced from one sample in a study of CD8+ T cells in alopecia areata. Isolated RNA was reverse transcribed into cDNA used as the sequencing template. Using immunoSEQ multiplex PCR, the repertoire was profiled, and TCRdb retains in-frame clones only, with some absent. The data show roughly 150,000 clones, about nine tenths seen once. Source: CD8+ T cells sorted from blood, taken at week 0. The receptors originated from a human donor with alopecia areata.

The chain employs TRBV7-3 and TRBJ2-3; 8 nucleotides agree with TRBD1. The CDR3 runs to 16 residues. Trimming took 4 bases from V and 2 from J; bases not matched to a gene: 8. Germline CDR1 SGHTA, CDR2 FQGTGA. The CDR3 sequence is CASSSGTGGATDTQYF. CDR3 DNA: TGTGCCAGCAGCTCTGGGACAGGCGGAGCCACAGATACGCAGTATTTT.

In its sample, this clone was seen once. The CDR3 nucleotides are TGTGCCAGCCTAACCTACAGGGATCGCAATGAGCAGTTCTTC. Amino acids: CASLTYRDRNEQFF. This chain uses TRBV2 with TRBJ2-1, with D perhaps TRBD1 (6 bases). V shed 8 bases and J shed 6 bases, with 17 bases lying between them. The CDR3 loop spans 14 amino acids. Germline V gene lookup returns CDR1 SNHLY and CDR2 FYNNEI.

The rearrangement uses TRBV2 and TRBJ2-2; D not certain. V was shortened by 3 bases and J by 3 bases, with 5 bases between the two germline ends. CDR1 and CDR2 from the germline V gene are SNHLY and FYNNEI. The CDR3 is made up of 13 amino acids. CDR3 loop: CASSEPHTGELFF. DNA of the CDR3: TGTGCCAGCAGTGAGCCCCACACCGGGGAGCTGTTTTTT. Supplemented by reference TRBV2 and TRBJ2-2, the full variable domain reads EPEVTQTPSHQVTQMGQEVILRCVPISNHLYFYWYRQILGQKVEFLVSFYNNEISEKSEIFDDQFSVERPDGSNFTLKIRSTKLEDSAMYFCASSEPHTGELFFGEGSRLTVL.

In its sample, this clone was seen once. The chain uses TRBV6-6 and TRBJ2-7, with D maybe TRBD1 (6 bases). The germline V and J ends were trimmed by 5 bases and 0 bases, with 11 bases remaining between them. This CDR3 is built from 14 residues. The V gene's germline CDR1 is MNHNY and CDR2 SVGAGI (reference sequence). As DNA, the CDR3 is TGTGCCAGCAGTCAGGGGTCGGGCTCCTACGAGCAGTACTTC. Translated, it gives CASSQGSGSYEQYF.

This clone was recorded a few times. The chain employs TRBV6-5 and TRBJ2-7; D is uncertain. With 2 bases removed from V and 2 bases from J, the gap between germline ends came to 7 bases. The CDR3 is made up of 13 amino acids. The germline V gene encodes CDR1 MNHEY and CDR2 SVGAGI. The CDR3 reads CASSYEQTYEQYF. The DNA for the CDR3 is TGTGCCAGCAGTTACGAACAGACCTACGAGCAGTACTTC.

This chain connects TRBV11-2 to TRBJ2-3; 8 bases line up with TRBD1. Per germline, CDR1 SGHAT and CDR2 FQNNGV. J was trimmed by 3 bases and V by 2 bases; bases with no gene match: 10. This CDR3 spans 17 amino acids. The CDR3 loop reads CASSLPLTGDHTDTQYF. The CDR3 nucleotides read TGTGCCAGCAGCTTACCTCTGACAGGGGACCATACAGATACGCAGTATTTT.

The chain has TRBV11-2 and TRBJ2-3; D ambiguous. CDR1 and CDR2 (germline): SGHAT, FQNNGV. The V end was cut by 7 bases, the J end by 5 bases, with 16 bases between. The length of the CDR3 is 14 residues. CDR3 bases: TGTGCCAGCACCCTAAGGGTGGGTAAAGATACGCAGTATTTT. Translating it yields CASTLRVGKDTQYF.

The V gene is TRBV7-6, the J gene TRBJ2-1, with TRBD2 identical over 7 bases. V lost 4 bases, J lost 6 bases, and 9 bases stayed unmatched. This CDR3 contains 15 residues. Per germline, CDR1 SGHVS and CDR2 FNYEAQ. CDR3 bases: TGTGCCAGCAGCTCCCCGGGGGGATTGGGCAATGAGCAGTTCTTC. It specifies CASSSPGGLGNEQFF. Full variable domain (outside the CDR3, taken from reference TRBV7-6 and TRBJ2-1): GAGVSQSPRYKVTKRGQDVALRCDPISGHVSLYWYRQALGQGPEFLTYFNYEAQQDKSGLPNDRFSAERPEGSISTLTIQRTEQRDSAMYRCASSSPGGLGNEQFFGPGTRLTVL.

This clone was counted a few times. The V call is TRBV14, the J call TRBJ1-1; tentatively, D is TRBD1 (6 bases). V was shortened by 1 base and J by 1 base, with 10 bases between the two germline ends. Germline V gene lookup returns CDR1 SGHDN and CDR2 FVKESK. The CDR3 sequence is 15 residues long. The chain's CDR3 is CASSQVTGSNTEAFF. The CDR3 DNA is TGTGCCAGCAGCCAAGTTACAGGGTCGAACACTGAAGCTTTCTTT.

This clone was seen a single time. This chain connects TRBV7-9 to TRBJ2-2; the D gene is possibly TRBD1 (5 bases). Per the germline V gene, CDR1 is SEHNR and CDR2 is FQNEAQ (reference sequence). The CDR3 totals 15 residues. Trimming took off 5 bases at V and 6 bases at J, with 16 bases between the two ends. The CDR3 region is CASSPFGQGPGELFF. In DNA form, the CDR3 reads TGTGCCAGCAGCCCCTTTGGGCAGGGCCCCGGGGAGCTGTTTTTT.

V usage is TRBV11-2 and J usage is TRBJ2-3; 8 positions agree with TRBD2. This CDR3 has 16 amino acids. The germline V gene encodes CDR1 SGHAT and CDR2 FQNNGV. The V gene end was trimmed by 0 bases and the J gene end by 4 bases; junction bases not matched to a gene: 6. The CDR3 DNA sequence: TGTGCCAGCAGCTTAGACCGGTGGGGACTAGCAGATACGCAGTATTTT. This sequence encodes CASSLDRWGLADTQYF.

The chain combines TRBV4-1 with TRBJ2-1; TRBD1 or TRBD2 may be the D gene (5 bases each). The CDR3 runs 12 residues. CDR1 is MGHRA and CDR2 is YSYEKL in the germline V gene. V lost 11 bases and J 7 bases, leaving 15 bases between the germline ends. CDR3 in amino acids: CASRGTENEQFF. CDR3 sequence (DNA): TGCGCCTCCAGAGGGACGGAAAATGAGCAGTTCTTC.

This clone was picked up one time. The chain couples TRBV11-2 to TRBJ1-2; D unresolved. Trimming took 3 bases from V and 4 from J, leaving 9 bases between them. Germline V CDR1 and CDR2: SGHAT, FQNNGV. The CDR3 consists of 13 residues. CDR3 sequence reads: CASSFKYRYGYTF. The CDR3 DNA reads TGTGCCAGCAGCTTCAAGTATCGCTATGGCTACACCTTC.

CDR3 region: CASSALGRGALNTEAFF. Here the CDR3 DNA reads TGTGCCAGCAGCGCCCTGGGACGAGGGGCTCTGAACACTGAAGCTTTCTTT. The chain carries TRBV9 and TRBJ1-1; a possible D gene is TRBD1 (5 bases). Per germline, CDR1 SGDLS and CDR2 YYNGEE. Trimming pared 3 bases from V and 0 bases from J, leaving 18 bases between. The CDR3 spans 17 residues.

The genes are TRBV27 and TRBJ2-3; no clear D. Germline V gene lookup returns CDR1 MNHEY and CDR2 SMNVEV (reference sequence). The CDR3 contains 15 residues. V was trimmed by 2 bases and J by 2 bases, leaving 11 bases between them. The DNA for the CDR3 is TGTGCCAGCAGTTTAGGAGTGGCTTTCACAGATACGCAGTATTTT. This encodes CASSLGVAFTDTQYF.

The chain is built from TRBV5-1 and TRBJ2-7; 8 bases map to TRBD1. The CDR3 runs to 15 residues. Trimming removed 2 bases from V and 3 bases from J; junction bases left unmatched: 7. Per germline, CDR1 SGHRS and CDR2 YFSETQ. The DNA for the CDR3 is TGCGCCAGCAGCTTAGGGACAGGCGAAGGCTACGAGCAGTACTTC. Its translation is CASSLGTGEGYEQYF.

This clone was counted between two and nine times. The chain employs TRBV6-5 and TRBJ2-2, with D possibly being TRBD1 or TRBD2 (6 bases each). V lost 2 bases to trimming and J lost 4 bases, with 11 bases between them. This CDR3 is built from 15 residues. CDR1 is MNHEY, CDR2 SVGAGI, per germline. In DNA, the CDR3 is TGTGCCAGCAGTTACCCGGGGGACACCACCGGGGAGCTGTTTTTT. It translates to CASSYPGDTTGELFF.

This chain uses TRBV6-5 with TRBJ2-1; TRBD1 matches 9 bases. CDR3 length: 15 amino acids. Germline loops: CDR1 MNHEY, CDR2 SVGAGI. Germline trimming cut 2 bases from V and 9 bases from J; bases unmatched to any gene: 8. DNA of the CDR3: TGTGCCAGCAGTTACGGGACAGGGCCCGACGGTGAGCAGTTCTTC. It encodes CASSYGTGPDGEQFF.

This clone was seen a few times. The V gene is TRBV7-9, the J gene TRBJ2-3; TRBD2 agrees at 9 bases. The germline V gene encodes CDR1 SEHNR and CDR2 FQNEAQ (reference sequence). V lost 3 bases and J lost 2; bases outside the gene matches: 6. The CDR3 runs 16 residues. The CDR3 here is CASSFPSGTNTDTQYF. The CDR3 DNA follows: TGTGCCAGCAGCTTTCCTAGCGGGACCAACACAGATACGCAGTATTTT.

V gene TRBV9 combines with J gene TRBJ1-2; D is ambiguous. The CDR3 sequence is 12 residues long. V lost 5 bases to trimming and J lost 4 bases, with 9 bases between them. Germline V gives CDR1 SGDLS, CDR2 YYNGEE. The CDR3 loop is CASRRVSYGYTF. CDR3 sequence (DNA): TGTGCCAGCAGGAGAGTTTCCTATGGCTACACCTTC.

DNA for the CDR3: TGTGCCAGTAAGGGCCCAGTCAACACTGAAGCTTTCTTT. This translates into CASKGPVNTEAFF. The rearrangement joins TRBV19 to TRBJ1-1; D not resolved. The germline gives CDR1 LNHDA, CDR2 SQIVND (reference sequence). The V and J ends lost 7 bases and 2 bases respectively, with 11 bases between them. The CDR3 is 13 residues long.

The chain links TRBV29-1 to TRBJ2-1; no clear D. This CDR3 has 15 residues. Trimming left V 1 base short and J 5 bases short, with 15 bases between. Germline V CDR1 and CDR2: SQVTM, ANQGSEA. CDR3: CSVEGIPDVDNEQFF. The CDR3 DNA reads TGCAGCGTTGAAGGAATCCCCGATGTGGACAATGAGCAGTTCTTC.

The chain joins TRBV6-1 to TRBJ1-2; weak D call: TRBD1 (5 bases). In germline, CDR1 is MNHNS, CDR2 SASEGT. The ends were cut back, 11 bases at V and 6 bases at J, with 13 bases in the middle. The CDR3 length is 11 residues. The CDR3 DNA sequence: TGTGCCGAACGGCAGGGAGATGGCTACACCTTC. Protein sequence: CAERQGDGYTF.

This chain uses TRBV5-1 with TRBJ2-1; D gene unclear. CDR1 and CDR2 (germline): SGHRS, YFSETQ. V lost 4 bases, J lost 7 bases, and 6 bases lay in between. The CDR3 runs 11 residues. CDR3 sequence: CASSGMNEQFF. The CDR3 region has the DNA TGCGCCAGCAGCGGTATGAATGAGCAGTTCTTC.

This chain uses TRBV7-9 with TRBJ2-3; maybe TRBD2 (5 bases). The germline V gene encodes CDR1 SEHNR and CDR2 FQNEAQ (reference sequence). CDR3 length: 15 amino acids. V was shortened by 1 base and J by 6 bases, with 14 bases between the two germline ends. Written as DNA, the CDR3 is TGTGCCAGCAGCTTAGGATATGGGGAGAGGGATACGCAGTATTTT. Encoded protein: CASSLGYGERDTQYF.